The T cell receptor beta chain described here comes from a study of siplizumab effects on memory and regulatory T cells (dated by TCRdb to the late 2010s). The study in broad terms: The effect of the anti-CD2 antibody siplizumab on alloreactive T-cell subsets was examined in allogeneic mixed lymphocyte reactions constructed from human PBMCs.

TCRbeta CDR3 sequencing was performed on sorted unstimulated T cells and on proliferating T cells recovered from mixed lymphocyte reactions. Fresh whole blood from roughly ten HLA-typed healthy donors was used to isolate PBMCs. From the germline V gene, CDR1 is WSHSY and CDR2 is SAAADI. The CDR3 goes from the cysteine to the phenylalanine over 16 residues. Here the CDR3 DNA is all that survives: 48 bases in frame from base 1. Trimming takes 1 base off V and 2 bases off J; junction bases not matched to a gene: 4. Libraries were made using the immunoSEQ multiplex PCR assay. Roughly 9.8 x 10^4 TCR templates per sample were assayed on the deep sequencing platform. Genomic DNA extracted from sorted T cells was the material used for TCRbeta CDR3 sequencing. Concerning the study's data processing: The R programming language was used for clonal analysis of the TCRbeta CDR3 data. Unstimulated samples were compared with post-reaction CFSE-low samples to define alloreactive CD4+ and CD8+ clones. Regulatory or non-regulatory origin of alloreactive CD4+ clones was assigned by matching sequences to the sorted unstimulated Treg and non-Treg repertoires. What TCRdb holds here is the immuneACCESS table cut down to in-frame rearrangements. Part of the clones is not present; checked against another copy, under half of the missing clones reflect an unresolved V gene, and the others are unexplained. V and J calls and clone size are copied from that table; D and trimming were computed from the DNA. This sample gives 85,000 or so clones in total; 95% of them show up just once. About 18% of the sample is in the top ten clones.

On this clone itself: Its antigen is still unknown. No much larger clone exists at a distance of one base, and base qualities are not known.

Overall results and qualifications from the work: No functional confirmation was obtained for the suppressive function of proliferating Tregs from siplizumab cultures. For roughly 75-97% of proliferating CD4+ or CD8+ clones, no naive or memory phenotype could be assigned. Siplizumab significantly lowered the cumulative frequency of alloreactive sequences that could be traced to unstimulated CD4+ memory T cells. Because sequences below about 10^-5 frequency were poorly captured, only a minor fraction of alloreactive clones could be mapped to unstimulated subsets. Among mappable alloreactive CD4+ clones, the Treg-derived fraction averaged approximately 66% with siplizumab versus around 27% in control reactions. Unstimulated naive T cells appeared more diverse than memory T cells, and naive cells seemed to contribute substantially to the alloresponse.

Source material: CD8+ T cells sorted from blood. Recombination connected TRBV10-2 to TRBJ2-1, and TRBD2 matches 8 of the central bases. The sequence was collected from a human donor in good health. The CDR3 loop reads CASSEFAGGTYNEQFF. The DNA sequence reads TGCGCCAGCAGTGAGTTCGCGGGAGGTACCTACAATGAGCAGTTCTTC.